A selection of T cell receptor beta chains follows, all from one sample in a study of regulatory T cells in long-lasting Graves disease. TCRdb re-analysed the multiplex PCR reads in MiXCR, keeping a single row per CDR3 protein. The repertoire has 650,000 to 850,000 distinct CDR3 sequences, approximately 29% of them found once; the top ten carry about 40%. The specimen was peripheral blood mononuclear cells (PBMCs), collected when the disease was refractory, from a patient treated with antithyroid drugs. The receptors shown here come from a female donor with Graves disease. Each CDR3 is given with its conserved first and last residue. The D gene is left open where the match is weak. Only part of the rows carry a size: once, few, many, or a class if the clone is expanded.

CDR3nt,CDR3aa,d_gene,abundance,j_gene,v_gene
TGTGCCAGCAGCGGTACGACAGACTCGGGTCAGCCCCAGCATTTT,CASSGTTDSGQPQHF,-,few,TRBJ1-5,TRBV7-9
TGTGCCAGCAGCCGAGCTTGGGGACCACAAGAGACCCAGTACTTC,CASSRAWGPQETQYF,-,many,TRBJ2-5,TRBV13
TGTGCCTGGAGTGCCGGGACAGGGATACATGGCTACACCTTC,CAWSAGTGIHGYTF,TRBD1,-,TRBJ1-2,TRBV30
TGCAGTGCTAGTAAGGCGGGAGCCAAAAACATTCAGTACTTC,CSASKAGAKNIQYF,-,few,TRBJ2-4,TRBV20-1
TGTGCCAGCAGACGGACTAACACAGATACGCAGTATTTT,CASRRTNTDTQYF,-,few,TRBJ2-3,TRBV6-1
TGTGCCAGCACTCCTAGCGCCCTCTCCTACGAGCAGTACTTC,CASTPSALSYEQYF,-,few,TRBJ2-7,TRBV9
TGCAGCGTAGGCGGACTAGCGGGAACCCATTCCTACGAGCAGTACTTC,CSVGGLAGTHSYEQYF,TRBD2,few,TRBJ2-7,TRBV29-1
TGTGCCAGAGCGAAGACCCAGTACTTC,CARAKTQYF,-,few,TRBJ2-5,TRBV6-1
TGTGCCAGCAATGGATCTAGCGGGAAAAGGTACTACGAGCAGTACTTC,CASNGSSGKRYYEQYF,TRBD2,many,TRBJ2-7,TRBV6-1
TGCGCCAGCAGCTCGGCCGGACTAGCGGGAGAAGAGCAGTTCTTC,CASSSAGLAGEEQFF,TRBD2,few,TRBJ2-1,TRBV5-1
TGTGCCAGCAACCGCCCAGGGGGCCGGGCCACTGAAGCTTTCTTT,CASNRPGGRATEAFF,TRBD1,many,TRBJ1-1,TRBV12-3/TRBV12-4
TGTGCCAGCAGTTACCGGGGTCGGGACAGGACGGCCTACGAGCAGTACTTC,CASSYRGRDRTAYEQYF,TRBD1,many,TRBJ2-7,TRBV6-2/TRBV6-3
TGTGCCATCAGAGAGGGACAGGGAGAACATCAGCCCCAGCATTTT,CAIREGQGEHQPQHF,TRBD1,-,TRBJ1-5,TRBV10-3
TGTGCCAGCAGTGGCGGGACAGCGGCTAGCACAGATACGCAGTATTTT,CASSGGTAASTDTQYF,-,once,TRBJ2-3,TRBV6-2/TRBV6-3
TGTGCCACCAGTGACAACACCGGGGAGCTGTTTTTT,CATSDNTGELFF,-,-,TRBJ2-2,TRBV24-1
TGTGCCACCGCGGGATATACCTACGAGCAGTACTTC,CATAGYTYEQYF,-,-,TRBJ2-7,TRBV27
TGTGCCACCACAGGGGGCCCCTACAATGAGCAGTTCTTC,CATTGGPYNEQFF,TRBD1,-,TRBJ2-1,TRBV12-3/TRBV12-4
TGTGCCAGCAGTCCTTCAGCGGCCTACACCGGGGAGCTGTTTTTT,CASSPSAAYTGELFF,-,many,TRBJ2-2,TRBV12-3/TRBV12-4
TGTGCCAGCAGCTTAACTTCTAGCAGAGGCACCGGGGAGCTGTTTTTT,CASSLTSSRGTGELFF,-,-,TRBJ2-2,TRBV11-3
TGTGCCAGCAGCTCAAGGACTGAAAGCTCCTACGAGCAGTACTTC,CASSSRTESSYEQYF,-,-,TRBJ2-7,TRBV7-9
TGTGCCAGCAGTTTATTTTTGGGCAGCGCGGACTATAGCAATCAGCCCCAGCATTTT,CASSLFLGSADYSNQPQHF,-,-,TRBJ1-5,TRBV28
TGTGCCAGATCCGGGACATCGGGGAATGGCTACACCTTC,CARSGTSGNGYTF,-,many,TRBJ1-2,TRBV2
TGCAGTGCTAGTCCCGACAGGGGGCGAGGAACTGAAGCTTTCTTT,CSASPDRGRGTEAFF,TRBD1,-,TRBJ1-1,TRBV20-1
TGCAGCGTTGACGGGACAGGTGTGAACACTGAAGCTTTCTTT,CSVDGTGVNTEAFF,TRBD1,few,TRBJ1-1,TRBV29-1
TGCAGCGTTGCAGCGGGGGTCGGTCAGCCCCAGCATTTT,CSVAAGVGQPQHF,-,-,TRBJ1-5,TRBV29-1
TGCAGCGTTATCCGGCCGGACAAGGGAGTCGGCTACACCTTC,CSVIRPDKGVGYTF,-,-,TRBJ1-2,TRBV29-1
TGTGCCAGCACCCCCGCAGGGTTTTCTGCTGAAGCTTTCTTT,CASTPAGFSAEAFF,-,many,TRBJ1-1,TRBV12-3/TRBV12-4
TGTGCCAGCAGTTTAGAAGTGTTTAGTACCACCGGGGAGCTGTTTTTT,CASSLEVFSTTGELFF,-,few,TRBJ2-2,TRBV12-3/TRBV12-4
TGTGCCAGCAGTGAAATGACAGCTTACTATGGCTACACCTTC,CASSEMTAYYGYTF,-,many,TRBJ1-2,TRBV2
TGCGCCAGCAGCTTGGGTCGGGAGGGTACTGAAGCTTTCTTT,CASSLGREGTEAFF,-,many,TRBJ1-1,TRBV5-1
TGTGCCAGCAGTTACTCTAGCGGGAGTCCCTACGAGCAGTACTTC,CASSYSSGSPYEQYF,TRBD2,few,TRBJ2-7,TRBV6-5
TGCGCCAGCACAGCTAACCCAAACATTCAGTACTTC,CASTANPNIQYF,-,-,TRBJ2-4,TRBV10-2
TGTGCCAGCAGCCCCTTGGGACTAGCGGGTCGCTACAATGAGCAGTTCTTC,CASSPLGLAGRYNEQFF,TRBD2,-,TRBJ2-1,TRBV12-3/TRBV12-4
TGCAGTGCTAGAGAGGAGGGGAGGCAAGCTTTCTTT,CSAREEGRQAFF,-,few,TRBJ1-1,TRBV20-1
TGTGCCAGCAGTTTATACCGATCGGTCGGGGAGCAGTTCTTC,CASSLYRSVGEQFF,-,few,TRBJ2-1,TRBV27
TGTGCCATCAACCCGGACTCCTACAATGAGCAGTTCTTC,CAINPDSYNEQFF,-,-,TRBJ2-1,TRBV10-3
TGCACCCCGGCAGCGGGACAGGAGACCCAGTACTTC,CTPAAGQETQYF,-,-,TRBJ2-5,TRBV20-1
TGTGCCAGCAGCTGGACCGCCCGGGACACTGAAGCTTTCTTT,CASSWTARDTEAFF,-,few,TRBJ1-1,TRBV3-1
TGCAGTGCTAGTCCCAGACGGGCCTATGGCTACACCTTC,CSASPRRAYGYTF,-,-,TRBJ1-2,TRBV20-1
TGTGCCAGCAGTGAAGTGGGCCCTGGCACTGAAGCTTTCTTT,CASSEVGPGTEAFF,-,few,TRBJ1-1,TRBV2
TGTGCCAGCAGTTACGTCGGGAGTGGTGAGCAGTACTTC,CASSYVGSGEQYF,-,few,TRBJ2-7,TRBV6-5
TGCAGTACCAGTGGGGGGGAGAAGGCCAAAAACATTCAGTACTTC,CSTSGGEKAKNIQYF,TRBD2,-,TRBJ2-4,TRBV20-1
TGTGCCAGCAGCTTATCAGGCGCTAGCTATGGCTACACCTTC,CASSLSGASYGYTF,-,-,TRBJ1-2,TRBV7-2
TGTGCCAGCAGCGAAGCCCGCGGAGGGGGGCTATTTTTT,CASSEARGGGLFF,-,few,TRBJ2-2,TRBV2
TGTGCCAGCAAGAGGAGTCTCTCTGGGGCCAACGTCCTGACTTTC,CASKRSLSGANVLTF,-,-,TRBJ2-6,TRBV9
TGTGCCAGCAGGGCACAGGGTGAAAAACTGTTTTTT,CASRAQGEKLFF,-,-,TRBJ1-4,TRBV6-1
TGCGCCAGCAGCCAAGGACAGGCCTCTGGAAACACCATATATTTT,CASSQGQASGNTIYF,TRBD1,-,TRBJ1-3,TRBV5-1
TGCGCCAGCAGTAACCCCGCACAGCCCCAGCATTTT,CASSNPAQPQHF,-,-,TRBJ1-5,TRBV10-2
TGTGCCAGCGAAAGCTCTGGAAACACCATATATTTT,CASESSGNTIYF,-,many,TRBJ1-3,TRBV2
TGTGCCAGCAGCGGGGACAGGGGTATCTCCGGGGAGCTGTTTTTT,CASSGDRGISGELFF,TRBD1,few,TRBJ2-2,TRBV2
TGTGCCAGCAGTCCATCCTTGGTGGCTTTCTTT,CASSPSLVAFF,-,many,TRBJ1-1,TRBV6-1
TGTGCCATCAGTGAGTCATGGCAGGACTATGGCTACACCTTC,CAISESWQDYGYTF,-,once,TRBJ1-2,TRBV10-3
TGTGCCATCAGTGTTTCCGACAGGAGTAATGAAAAACTGTTTTTT,CAISVSDRSNEKLFF,-,few,TRBJ1-4,TRBV10-3
TGTGCCAGCAGAAACACCGGGACAGGGGTCGAGCAGTACTTC,CASRNTGTGVEQYF,TRBD1,few,TRBJ2-7,TRBV12-3/TRBV12-4
TGCAGTGCTAGGCGGGGTGGAGAGACCCAGTACTTC,CSARRGGETQYF,-,-,TRBJ2-5,TRBV20-1
TGCAGTGCCCAGGGACTTTCCTACGAGCAGTACTTC,CSAQGLSYEQYF,-,-,TRBJ2-7,TRBV20-1
TGCGCCAGCAGCCCCGGTGGGGCAGGGTTTAAGGACTACACCTTC,CASSPGGAGFKDYTF,-,once,TRBJ1-2,TRBV5-1
TGTGCCAGCAGCCAGGGACAGGGAAATTCTGAAGCTTTCTTT,CASSQGQGNSEAFF,TRBD1,-,TRBJ1-1,TRBV7-9